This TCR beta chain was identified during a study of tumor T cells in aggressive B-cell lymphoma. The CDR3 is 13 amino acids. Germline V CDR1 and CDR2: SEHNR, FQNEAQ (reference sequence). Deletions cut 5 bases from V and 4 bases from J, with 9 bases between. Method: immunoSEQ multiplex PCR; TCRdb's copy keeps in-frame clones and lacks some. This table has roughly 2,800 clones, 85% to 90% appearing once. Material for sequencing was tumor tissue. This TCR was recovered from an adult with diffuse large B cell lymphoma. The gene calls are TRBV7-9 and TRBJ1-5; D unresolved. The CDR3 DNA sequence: TGTGCCAGCAGCCCAAGCCGAAATCAGCCCCAGCATTTT. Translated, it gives CASSPSRNQPQHF.